The next 18 T cell receptor beta chains were all read from a single sample in a study of cytomegalovirus exposure and HLA in healthy donors. PCR primers comprised 60 Vbeta and 13 Jbeta primers. Sequencing was performed with immunoSEQ multiplex PCR; in TCRdb, only in-frame clones are kept and a portion is missing. Altogether tens of thousands of clones are present, 65% to 85% being singletons, with the ten largest covering 2.5% to 3.5%. The material sequenced was PBMCs. These TCRs come from a man aged 30 to 45 in good health and CMV-seronegative.

This chain links TRBV9 with TRBJ2-2; possibly TRBD2 for D (5 bases). CDR1 is SGDLS, CDR2 YYNGEE, per germline. This CDR3 comprises 17 residues. V gave up 6 bases and J gave up 0 bases, with 18 bases separating them. CDR3 residues: CASNPGELESNTGELFF. CDR3 bases: TGTGCCAGCAACCCCGGGGAACTGGAGTCGAACACCGGGGAGCTGTTTTTT.

The chain recombines TRBV5-4 with TRBJ1-4; D might be TRBD1 (6 bases). In germline, CDR1 is SGHNT, CDR2 YYREEE (reference sequence). The CDR3 is 16 residues long. V gave up 1 base and J gave up 0 bases, with 10 bases separating them. CDR3 sequence: CASSLTGRATNEKLFF. CDR3 coding DNA: TGTGCCAGCAGCTTGACAGGGAGGGCAACTAATGAAAAACTGTTTTTT.

V gene TRBV9 combines with J gene TRBJ2-1; D is perhaps TRBD2 (6 bases). Trimming took 8 bases from V and 9 from J, leaving 15 bases between them. The CDR3 has 12 residues. Germline V CDR1 and CDR2: SGDLS, YYNGEE. Here the CDR3 reads CASRGVSGEQFF. The CDR3 DNA reads TGTGCCAGTCGCGGGGTGAGCGGTGAGCAGTTCTTC.

The chain is built from TRBV29-1 and TRBJ2-1; D uncertain. V was cut by 7 bases and J by 0 bases, with 10 bases left in between. The CDR3 has 13 amino acids. Germline lookup yields CDR1 SQVTM and CDR2 ANQGSEA. As DNA, the CDR3 is TGCAGCGCCGACTGGAGCTCCTACAATGAGCAGTTCTTC. It codes for CSADWSSYNEQFF.

The chain has TRBV18 and TRBJ1-1; D is unclear. Germline V gene lookup returns CDR1 KGHSH and CDR2 LQKENI. V was clipped by 0 bases and J by 8 bases, with 10 bases between them. CDR3 size: 13 residues. CDR3 sequence reads: CASSPPPPQEAFF. The CDR3 DNA sequence: TGTGCCAGCTCACCACCTCCCCCACAAGAAGCTTTCTTT.

The chain carries TRBV27 and TRBJ1-1; TRBD1 aligns across 12 bases. Per the germline V gene, CDR1 is MNHEY and CDR2 is SMNVEV (reference sequence). CDR3 length: 14 amino acids. V was pared by 7 bases and J by 7 bases, with 7 bases of the junction left unmatched. The CDR3 bases are TGTGCCAGCACCCGGGACAGGGGGCTTGGTGAAGCTTTCTTT. Its translation is CASTRDRGLGEAFF.

This clone was recorded a few times. The CDR3, as DNA: TGTGCCAGCAGTTCTATCGGGATCTACACCTTC. Translation: CASSSIGIYTF. J is TRBJ1-2 and V is TRBV28; D is ambiguous. Germline V gene data show CDR1 as MDHEN and CDR2 as SYDVKM. This CDR3 is 11 amino acids long. V lost 4 bases, J lost 10 bases, and 10 bases lay in between.

The gene calls are TRBV18 and TRBJ2-3; 12 bases match TRBD1. Germline CDR1 and CDR2: KGHSH and LQKENI. This CDR3 region has 14 residues. V gave up 4 bases and J gave up 5 bases; unmatched junction bases: 1. The CDR3 spells CASSRDRGQDTQYF. CDR3 DNA sequence: TGTGCCAGCTCACGGGACAGGGGGCAAGATACGCAGTATTTT.

The rearrangement links TRBV19 to TRBJ2-1; 7 bases line up with TRBD2. V shed 0 bases, J shed 4 bases, and the junction held 9 bases outside the gene matches. The CDR3 spans 17 residues. From germline, CDR1 is LNHDA and CDR2 SQIVND (reference sequence). The chain's CDR3 is CASSIDRGGKRYNEQFF. CDR3 nucleotide sequence: TGTGCCAGTAGTATAGATCGGGGAGGGAAGAGGTACAATGAGCAGTTCTTC.

V usage is TRBV2 and J usage is TRBJ2-5, with D perhaps matching TRBD2 (5 bases). This CDR3 region has 14 residues. CDR1 SNHLY and CDR2 FYNNEI come from the germline V gene. The V end lost 3 bases, the J end lost 4 bases, and 12 bases lay between the germline ends. The DNA of the CDR3 is TGTGCCAGCAGTGAGACTATGACTACAGAGACCCAGTACTTC. Its protein product is CASSETMTTETQYF.

This clone was seen a handful of times. The gene calls are TRBV9 and TRBJ1-2, with TRBD1 identical over 8 bases. The CDR3 has 15 amino acids. After removal of 0 bases from V and 3 bases from J, the junction contained 4 bases not matched to a gene. Germline CDR1 is SGDLS and CDR2 is YYNGEE. The CDR3 protein is CASSVGTGWDYGYTF. CDR3 DNA sequence: TGTGCCAGCAGCGTAGGGACAGGGTGGGACTATGGCTACACCTTC. Filled out from reference TRBV9 and TRBJ1-2, the complete variable domain reads DSGVTQTPKHLITATGQRVTLRCSPRSGDLSVYWYQQSLDQGLQFLIQYYNGEERAKGNILERFSAQQFPDLHSELNLSSLELGDSALYFCASSVGTGWDYGYTFGSGTRLTVV.

The rearrangement joins TRBV15 to TRBJ2-1; perhaps TRBD2 as D (6 bases). Per germline, CDR1 LNHNV and CDR2 YYDKDF (reference sequence). Deletions cut 0 bases from V and 9 bases from J, with 6 bases between. The CDR3 loop spans 12 amino acids. For the CDR3, the DNA is TGTGCCACCAGCAGAGATAGCGGTGAGCAGTTCTTC. Amino acid sequence: CATSRDSGEQFF.

In this sample, this clone turned up a few times. V gene TRBV18 combines with J gene TRBJ1-1; 7 bases are shared with TRBD1. This CDR3 spans 15 amino acids. The germline V gene encodes CDR1 KGHSH and CDR2 LQKENI. The V and J ends lost 3 bases and 5 bases, in that order; junction bases with no gene match: 9. CDR3 residues: CASSPKQGLSTEAFF. The CDR3 bases are TGTGCCAGCTCACCGAAACAGGGGCTTTCAACTGAAGCTTTCTTT.

The genes are TRBV6-5 and TRBJ2-7; D possibly corresponds to TRBD2 (5 bases). Germline V gene data show CDR1 as MNHEY and CDR2 as SVGAGI. The CDR3 loop spans 11 amino acids. V was trimmed by 2 bases and J by 7 bases, leaving 6 bases between them. CDR3 sequence reads: CASSYRGEQYF. The CDR3, as DNA: TGTGCCAGCAGTTACCGCGGGGAGCAGTACTTC.

The chain carries TRBV2 and TRBJ1-2; D might be TRBD1 (6 bases). CDR3 size: 14 residues. V was trimmed by 2 bases and J by 8 bases, leaving 15 bases between them. Germline assignment: CDR1 SNHLY and CDR2 FYNNEI. CDR3 bases: TGTGCCAGCAGTGAATTGGGGACACCTCTCGGCTACACCTTC. Its protein product is CASSELGTPLGYTF.

The CDR3 spells CASSYRGPAYEQYF. The CDR3 nucleotides read TGTGCCAGCAGTTACAGGGGCCCGGCCTACGAGCAGTACTTC. The rearrangement links TRBV6-5 to TRBJ2-7; D perhaps matches TRBD1 (5 bases). CDR3 length equals 14 residues. Trimming removed 2 bases from V and 2 bases from J, with 10 bases in between. The V gene's germline CDR1 is MNHEY and CDR2 SVGAGI.

This clone was detected a few times. The V gene is TRBV5-4, the J gene TRBJ2-7; weak D call: TRBD2 (5 bases). The CDR3 totals 14 residues. Germline V gene data show CDR1 as SGHNT and CDR2 as YYREEE (reference sequence). Deletions cut 0 bases from V and 0 bases from J, with 7 bases between. CDR3 sequence: CASSLERVSYEQYF. The DNA for the CDR3 is TGTGCCAGCAGCTTGGAGAGGGTCTCCTACGAGCAGTACTTC.

This clone has a single count. The rearrangement joins TRBV5-1 to TRBJ2-7; 12 positions match TRBD1. This CDR3 has 18 amino acids. V lost 0 bases and J lost 0; bases outside the gene matches: 7. Germline V gene sequence: CDR1 SGHRS, CDR2 YFSETQ. The DNA for the CDR3 is TGCGCCAGCAGCTTGGTTCCGGGACAGGGGGCAGGCTCCTACGAGCAGTACTTC. Its protein product is CASSLVPGQGAGSYEQYF.